The sample holds many counts of the clone carrying this T cell receptor (beta chain). TCR beta CDR3 regions were amplified from RNA transcripts. The TCR CDR3 first-round RT-PCR relied on the HTBI primer set. Each CDR3 protein is one row after TCRdb ran MiXCR on the multiplex PCR reads. This sample has around 450,000 distinct CDR3 sequences, with 15% to 18% found just once. The sample belongs to a study of T cells in Graves' hyperthyroidism and ophthalmopathy. Using approximately 10 ml of fresh peripheral blood, PBMCs were prepared. The CDR3 is made up of 12 amino acids. The germline CDR1 and CDR2 sequences are SGHTA and FQGNSA. V was clipped by 5 bases and J by 5 bases, with 9 bases between them.

The chain couples TRBV7-2 to TRBJ1-1; D not certain. This sequence originates from a woman aged 18-29 years with Graves' hyperthyroidism. The sequenced sample consisted of blood. The CDR3 region has the DNA TGTGCCAGCAGCCCCGGCTGGACTGAAGCTTTCTTT. Translation gives CASSPGWTEAFF.